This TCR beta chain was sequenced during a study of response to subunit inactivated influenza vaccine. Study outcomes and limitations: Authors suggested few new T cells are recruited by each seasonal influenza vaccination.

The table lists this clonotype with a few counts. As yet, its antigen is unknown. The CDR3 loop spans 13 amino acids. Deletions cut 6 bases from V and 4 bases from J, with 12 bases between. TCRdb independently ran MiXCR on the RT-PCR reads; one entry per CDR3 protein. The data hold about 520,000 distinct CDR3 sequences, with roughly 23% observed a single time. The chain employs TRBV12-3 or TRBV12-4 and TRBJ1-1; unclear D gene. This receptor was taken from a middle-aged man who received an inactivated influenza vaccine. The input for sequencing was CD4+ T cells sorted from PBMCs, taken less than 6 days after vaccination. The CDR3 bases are TGTGCCAGCAGCCCCGGGCGCTTCACTGAAGCTTTCTTT. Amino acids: CASSPGRFTEAFF.